What follows are 31 T cell receptor beta chains derived from one specimen sequenced in a study of blood T cell repertoires in COVID-19. Some clones are missing from TCRdb's copy, which holds only in-frame ones; the method was immunoSEQ multiplex PCR. The top ten hold more than 0.85% of the sample, which has a few hundred thousand clones, roughly 86% seen once. The sequenced material came from peripheral blood. These receptors were collected from a human donor with acute or convalescent COVID-19. The donor label of this sample is uncertain.

This chain uses TRBV7-2 with TRBJ1-5, with 10 nucleotides matching TRBD1. V was clipped by 5 bases and J by 4 bases; unmatched bases: 14. Germline values: CDR1 SGHTA, CDR2 FQGNSA. The CDR3 is made up of 18 amino acids. CDR3 DNA sequence: TGTGCCAGCAGCAAGACAGGGGGCGTATGGCAAGATAATCAGCCCCAGCATTTT. This codes for CASSKTGGVWQDNQPQHF.

The chain links TRBV19 to TRBJ2-7; 8 bases align to TRBD2. Losses at the gene ends were 3 bases for V and 4 bases for J; bases not matched to a gene: 8. Germline V gene data show CDR1 as LNHDA and CDR2 as SQIVND (reference sequence). This CDR3 spans 15 amino acids. CDR3 sequence (DNA): TGTGCCAGTAGTATGTTCAGCGGGGGTCTTTACGAGCAGTACTTC. Translation gives CASSMFSGGLYEQYF.

V usage is TRBV19 and J usage is TRBJ1-6; 9 positions agree with TRBD1. V lost 5 bases, J lost 7 bases, and 6 bases stayed unmatched. The length of the CDR3 is 15 residues. Germline assignment: CDR1 LNHDA and CDR2 SQIVND (reference sequence). CDR3: CASSPDRGKNSPLHF. The CDR3 DNA is TGTGCCAGTAGTCCGGACAGGGGTAAAAATTCACCCCTCCACTTT.

The V gene is TRBV30, the J gene TRBJ1-1; D not resolved. This CDR3 is built from 15 residues. Germline V CDR1 and CDR2: GTSNPN, SVGIG (reference sequence). V lost 5 bases and J 3 bases, leaving 19 bases between the germline ends. CDR3 region: CAWRLGSWRDTEAFF. CDR3 in DNA: TGTGCCTGGCGGCTGGGGAGCTGGCGGGACACTGAAGCTTTCTTT.

The chain couples TRBV7-2 to TRBJ1-1, with TRBD1 matching over 10 bases. CDR1 SGHTA and CDR2 FQGNSA come from the germline V gene. With V trimmed by 6 bases and J by 2 bases, 6 bases remained unmatched. CDR3 length: 15 amino acids. CDR3 sequence: CASRPDRGQNTEAFF. For the CDR3, the DNA is TGTGCCAGCAGGCCCGACAGGGGGCAAAACACTGAAGCTTTCTTT.

This clone occurred once. CDR3 loop: CASSARQGPMNTGELFF. The DNA of the CDR3 is TGTGCCAGCAGTGCCAGACAGGGCCCTATGAACACCGGGGAGCTGTTTTTT. J is TRBJ2-2 and V is TRBV6-1; 7 nucleotides agree with TRBD1. Unmatched junction bases numbered 9, after V lost 4 bases and J lost 1 base. The CDR3 covers 17 residues. The germline gives CDR1 MNHNS, CDR2 SASEGT.

V gene TRBV5-1 combines with J gene TRBJ1-1; D remains unclear. Germline CDR1 is SGHRS and CDR2 is YFSETQ. This CDR3 region has 13 residues. The ends were cut back, 4 bases at V and 4 bases at J, with 11 bases in the middle. The CDR3 bases are TGCGCCAGCAGCCGCCTATCGTCCACTGAAGCTTTCTTT. Its protein product is CASSRLSSTEAFF.

The gene calls are TRBV3-1 (or the pseudogene TRBV3-2) and TRBJ1-2; D is unresolved. The length of the CDR3 is 13 residues. V was pared by 7 bases and J by 4 bases, with 13 bases between. CDR1 and CDR2 (germline): LGHDT, YNNKEL (reference sequence). The CDR3 coding sequence is TGTGCCAGCACAGGTCCTTCCGGCTATGGCTACACCTTC. It is translated as CASTGPSGYGYTF.

This chain connects TRBV7-9 to TRBJ1-4, with TRBD1 matching 8 bases. The CDR3 extends over 14 amino acids. Germline V gene sequence: CDR1 SEHNR, CDR2 FQNEAQ (reference sequence). Trimming at V came to 0 bases and at J to 8 bases, leaving 2 bases not matched to a gene. CDR3 sequence reads: CASSLARTGEKLFF. CDR3 DNA sequence: TGTGCCAGCAGCTTAGCGCGGACAGGGGAAAAACTGTTTTTT.

The chain combines TRBV28 with TRBJ2-7; D is possibly TRBD1 (6 bases). The CDR3 length is 18 residues. Trimming shortened V by 3 bases and J by 4 bases, and 25 bases separated the two germline ends. The germline CDR1 and CDR2 sequences are MDHEN and SYDVKM. In DNA form, the CDR3 reads TGTGCCAGCAGTTTCTGGGACCTCGCTGGACAGAGCTCGTACGAGCAGTACTTC. This sequence encodes CASSFWDLAGQSSYEQYF. Variable domain in full (rest from reference TRBV28 and TRBJ2-7): DVKVTQSSRYLVKRTGEKVFLECVQDMDHENMFWYRQDPGLGLRLIYFSYDVKMKEKGDIPEGYSVSREKKERFSLILESASTNQTSMYLCASSFWDLAGQSSYEQYFGPGTRLTVT.

The chain joins TRBV3-1 (or the pseudogene TRBV3-2) to TRBJ2-7; D is perhaps TRBD1 (6 bases). V gave up 4 bases and J gave up 4 bases, with 17 bases separating them. Germline V gene data show CDR1 as LGHDT and CDR2 as YNNKEL (reference sequence). CDR3 size: 15 residues. The CDR3 bases are TGTGCCAGCAGCCTATACTCGGACAGTACTTACGAGCAGTACTTC. Its translation is CASSLYSDSTYEQYF.

Here the CDR3 reads CASSFRGWEQYF. CDR3 nucleotides: TGTGCCAGCAGCTTCAGGGGTTGGGAGCAGTACTTC. This chain links TRBV11-1 with TRBJ2-7, with D possibly being TRBD1 (6 bases). CDR1 SGHAT and CDR2 FQDESV come from the germline V gene (reference sequence). V was shortened by 3 bases and J by 7 bases, with 10 bases between the two germline ends. This CDR3 has 12 amino acids. Combining the CDR3 with reference TRBV11-1 and TRBJ2-7 gives the whole variable domain EAEVAQSPRYKITEKSQAVAFWCDPISGHATLYWYRQILGQGPELLVQFQDESVVDDSQLPKDRFSAERLKGVDSTLKIQPAELGDSAMYLCASSFRGWEQYFGPGTRLTVT.

V usage is TRBV2 and J usage is TRBJ1-5; 7 nucleotides line up with TRBD1. The CDR3 has 16 residues. Trimming removed 5 bases from V and 6 bases from J; junction bases left unmatched: 13. Germline V gives CDR1 SNHLY, CDR2 FYNNEI. DNA for the CDR3: TGTGCCAGCAGTCGGCAGGGTCAGGGGGTGGCTCAGCCCCAGCATTTT. Its protein is CASSRQGQGVAQPQHF.

J is TRBJ2-1 and V is TRBV7-8, with D unresolved. The V and J ends lost 5 bases and 7 bases respectively, with 15 bases between them. There are 14 residues in the CDR3. Germline V lookup: CDR1 SGHVS, CDR2 FQNEAQ. CDR3 nucleotide sequence: TGTGCCAGCAGCATTATCTGGGTGGAGAATGAGCAGTTCTTC. Amino acids: CASSIIWVENEQFF.

Here the CDR3 DNA reads TGTGCCAGCAGTTACTCGGCGGGCACTGAAGCTTTCTTT. This sequence encodes CASSYSAGTEAFF. The chain has TRBV6-6 and TRBJ1-1, with D uncertain. The CDR3 has 13 residues. The germline V gene has CDR1 MNHNY and CDR2 SVGAGI (reference sequence). V lost 0 bases and J lost 4, with 6 bases in between.

The V call is TRBV6-5, the J call TRBJ1-3; 10 bases are shared with TRBD1. With 0 bases clipped from V and 8 bases from J, the junction kept 4 bases outside the gene matches. Germline loops: CDR1 MNHEY, CDR2 SVGAGI. This CDR3 comprises 15 residues. The CDR3 DNA is TGTGCCAGCAGTTACTCGACAGGGGGCGGACACACCATATATTTT. This translates into CASSYSTGGGHTIYF.

V is TRBV7-6 and J is TRBJ2-5; 11 bases map to TRBD2. The CDR3 consists of 16 residues. Germline lookup yields CDR1 SGHVS and CDR2 FNYEAQ. V trimming: 4 bases; J trimming: 1 base; junction bases outside the gene matches: 5. The CDR3 here is CASSSRLAGTQETQYF. The DNA for the CDR3 is TGTGCCAGCAGCTCCAGACTAGCGGGGACCCAAGAGACCCAGTACTTC.

The chain couples TRBV7-8 to TRBJ2-5; 10 bases align to TRBD1. The V gene's germline CDR1 is SGHVS and CDR2 FQNEAQ. This CDR3 comprises 16 residues. The V segment lost 5 bases and the J segment 5 bases; nucleotides outside the gene matches: 11. The CDR3 here is CASSPALDRGPETQYF. The CDR3 nucleotides are TGTGCCAGCAGCCCCGCACTAGACAGGGGGCCGGAGACCCAGTACTTC. The entire variable domain, with the rest obtained from reference TRBV7-8 and TRBJ2-5, is as follows: GAGVSQSPRYKVAKRGQDVALRCDPISGHVSLFWYQQALGQGPEFLTYFQNEAQLDKSGLPSDRFFAERPEGSVSTLKIQRTQQEDSAVYLCASSPALDRGPETQYFGPGTRLLVL.

The chain recombines TRBV11-2 with TRBJ1-6; D gene uncertain. V lost 5 bases to trimming and J lost 8 bases, with 13 bases between them. CDR1 is SGHAT and CDR2 is FQNNGV in the germline V gene. This CDR3 region has 14 residues. Here the CDR3 reads CASSPRLGDSPLHF. The DNA for the CDR3 is TGTGCCAGCAGCCCCCGACTGGGAGATTCACCCCTCCACTTT.

The rearrangement uses TRBV5-1 and TRBJ1-6, with TRBD1 matching 10 bases. The CDR3 spans 15 residues. Germline assignment: CDR1 SGHRS and CDR2 YFSETQ. The V gene end was trimmed by 3 bases and the J gene end by 6 bases; junction bases not matched to a gene: 3. The CDR3 DNA reads TGCGCCAGCAGCTCGTGGGACAGGGGTAATTCACCCCTCCACTTT. The encoded protein is CASSSWDRGNSPLHF. The entire variable domain, with the rest obtained from reference TRBV5-1 and TRBJ1-6, is as follows: KAGVTQTPRYLIKTRGQQVTLSCSPISGHRSVSWYQQTPGQGLQFLFEYFSETQRNKGNFPGRFSGRQFSNSRSEMNVSTLELGDSALYLCASSSWDRGNSPLHFGNGTRLTVT.

The chain uses TRBV20-1 and TRBJ1-1; D gene unclear. Germline CDR1 DFQATT, CDR2 SNEGSKA (reference sequence). The CDR3 has 10 amino acids. Trimming shortened V by 5 bases and J by 6 bases, and 7 bases separated the two germline ends. CDR3 loop: CSAYNAEAFF. CDR3 DNA: TGCAGTGCTTACAATGCTGAAGCTTTCTTT.

This clone has just a few counts. The genes are TRBV7-8 and TRBJ1-1; weak D call: TRBD1 (5 bases). In germline, CDR1 is SGHVS, CDR2 FQNEAQ. CDR3 size: 13 residues. Trimming left V 3 bases short and J 4 bases short, with 9 bases between. CDR3 sequence reads: CASSFMGGTEAFF. The CDR3 DNA is TGTGCCAGCAGCTTCATGGGGGGCACTGAAGCTTTCTTT.

This chain links TRBV19 with TRBJ1-2, with D perhaps TRBD1 (6 bases). Germline CDR1 reads LNHDA; CDR2 reads SQIVND (reference sequence). The CDR3 totals 13 residues. The V gene lost 10 bases and the J gene lost 5 bases, with 17 bases spanning the gap. The CDR3 loop reads CATNDRPSYGYTF. CDR3 DNA: TGTGCCACCAACGACAGGCCGTCTTATGGCTACACCTTC.

The V call is TRBV11-2, the J call TRBJ2-7, with D tentatively TRBD1 (6 bases). The CDR3 sequence is 15 residues long. In germline, CDR1 is SGHAT, CDR2 FQNNGV. The V gene lost 0 bases and the J gene lost 6 bases, with 15 bases spanning the gap. The CDR3 spells CASSLDQLGAGEQYF. The CDR3 bases are TGTGCCAGCAGCTTAGATCAGTTGGGGGCGGGCGAGCAGTACTTC.

The chain couples TRBV18 to TRBJ1-1; D uncertain. The germline V gene encodes CDR1 KGHSH and CDR2 LQKENI. CDR3 size: 15 residues. Trimming removed 6 bases at V and 2 bases at J, with 16 bases between. The CDR3 reads CASSGPYRTNTEAFF. As DNA, the CDR3 is TGTGCCAGCTCGGGCCCCTACCGGACTAACACTGAAGCTTTCTTT.

This clone turned up a few times. The V gene is TRBV30, the J gene TRBJ1-2; TRBD1 matches at 8 bases. The CDR3 runs to 15 residues. Germline CDR1 is GTSNPN and CDR2 is SVGIG (reference sequence). The junction had 9 bases not matched to a gene; V was cut back by 2 bases and J by 4 bases. The CDR3 loop reads CAWSLSGGRSYGYTF. Here the CDR3 DNA reads TGTGCCTGGAGTCTGTCAGGGGGCCGAAGCTATGGCTACACCTTC.

The CDR3 DNA reads TGCAGCGTTGTTAGCGGGAGGGCCGGAGATACGCAGTATTTT. Its protein product is CSVVSGRAGDTQYF. This chain joins TRBV29-1 and TRBJ2-3, with 11 bases lining up with TRBD2. V lost 4 bases, J lost 5 bases, and 5 bases stayed unmatched. The CDR3 spans 14 residues. From germline, CDR1 is SQVTM and CDR2 ANQGSEA.

V and J are TRBV6-6 and TRBJ1-6; 9 bases align to TRBD1. The ends lost 5 bases at V and 5 bases at J; junction bases unmatched: 7. Germline V gives CDR1 MNHNY, CDR2 SVGAGI (reference sequence). This CDR3 spans 16 amino acids. CDR3 protein: CASSMTGTGNNSPLHF. CDR3 coding DNA: TGTGCCAGCAGTATGACCGGGACAGGGAATAATTCACCCCTCCACTTT.

V usage is TRBV2 and J usage is TRBJ1-4; 7 bases align to TRBD1. Losses at the gene ends were 6 bases for V and 7 bases for J; bases not matched to a gene: 8. Germline CDR1 and CDR2: SNHLY and FYNNEI. The CDR3 has 14 amino acids. CDR3 coding DNA: TGTGCCAGCAGGGAGGGGGCTCGGGGTGAAAAACTGTTTTTT. Amino acid sequence: CASREGARGEKLFF.

The V gene is TRBV28, the J gene TRBJ1-6; D not certain. V lost 1 base and J 9 bases, leaving 13 bases between the germline ends. The CDR3 extends over 15 amino acids. CDR1 and CDR2 (germline): MDHEN, SYDVKM. The CDR3 DNA reads as TGTGCCAGCAGTTTATATGTCATAAAGAGTTCACCCCTCCACTTT. This translates into CASSLYVIKSSPLHF.

This chain uses TRBV28 with TRBJ2-7; a possible D gene is TRBD2 (7 bases). The CDR3 has 14 amino acids. The germline V gene encodes CDR1 MDHEN and CDR2 SYDVKM. Between the trimmed V and J ends, which lost 8 bases and 4 bases, there was a span of 18 bases. The CDR3 reads CASSSLGGRYEQYF. The CDR3 DNA is TGTGCCAGCTCCTCGTTGGGGGGGCGGTACGAGCAGTACTTC.